One and the same sample provided the 30 T cell receptor beta chains below, sequenced in a study of T cells in women clearing cervical HPV infection. Profiling relied on immunoSEQ multiplex PCR, and the TCRdb table lists in-frame clones only, not all of them. This listing includes about 31,000 clones. Sequenced: blood buffy coat. The origin of the receptors is a woman between 18 and 70 years old with a cervical HPV16 infection that either progressed to CIN3+ or cleared (not recorded which).

Notes on this clone: The CDR3 end falls 3 residues outside the read, so it is completed with the germline J gene. The V gene is TRBV24-1, the J gene TRBJ1-2; D is ambiguous. Trimming took 7 bases from V and 4 from J, leaving 12 bases between them. The CDR3 runs to 13 residues. In germline, CDR1 is KGHDR, CDR2 SFDVKD. Partial CDR3 DNA: TGTGCCACCAGCGTGCAGGCTATCTATGGC. Protein: CATSVQAIYG. In full, the CDR3 is CATSVQAIYGYTF.

Details on this clone: The read gets to within 3 residues of the CDR3 end, and the germline J gene fills in the rest. This rearrangement joins TRBV2 to TRBJ1-2, with D possibly being TRBD1 (6 bases). Germline lookup yields CDR1 SNHLY and CDR2 FYNNEI. This CDR3 region has 13 residues. The V end was cut by 5 bases, the J end by 3 bases, with 10 bases between. The chain's CDR3 is CASSQDRDYGYTF. Incomplete CDR3 DNA: TGTGCCAGCAGTCAGGACAGAGACTATGGC.

As concerns this clone: The read terminates 3 residues ahead of where the CDR3 ends, so the germline J gene completes it. V usage is TRBV5-1 and J usage is TRBJ2-1; no clear D gene. Trimming removed 2 bases at V and 9 bases at J, with 12 bases between. The CDR3 runs 13 residues. The germline gives CDR1 SGHRS, CDR2 YFSETQ. Partial CDR3 DNA: TGCGCCAGCAGCTTACAGTTAAGTAGTGAG. Translating gives CASSLQLSSE. The complete CDR3 reads CASSLQLSSEQFF.

Comment on this clone: The read stops 3 residues short of the end of the CDR3; the missing end is completed from the germline J gene. The chain joins TRBV7-3 to TRBJ2-2, with a weak D call TRBD1 (6 bases). The CDR3 length is 14 residues. Germline CDR1 and CDR2: SGHTA and FQGTGA. CDR3 bases read: TGTGCCAGCAGCTTAACAGGGGGAAATTCACCG. This encodes CASSLTGGNSP. The full CDR3 protein reads CASSLTGGNSPLFF.

Comments on this clone: The sequence runs out 3 residues before the end of the CDR3; the remainder is reconstructed from the germline J gene. The rearrangement links TRBV20-1 to TRBJ1-2; D remains unclear. The CDR3 contains 12 residues. V was trimmed by 3 bases and J by 5 bases, leaving 10 bases between them. The germline CDR1 and CDR2 sequences are DFQATT and SNEGSKA (reference sequence). CDR3 DNA (partial): TGCAGTGCTAGTGTGGCAGTTTATGGC. Translated: CSASVAVYG. The whole CDR3 is CSASVAVYGYTF.

A remark on this clone: Sequencing ends 3 residues short of the CDR3 end; the germline J gene provides the rest. The J gene is TRBJ1-2, the V gene TRBV5-1; D is possibly TRBD1 (5 bases). The CDR3 is made up of 14 amino acids. The V gene's germline CDR1 is SGHRS and CDR2 YFSETQ. V dropped 1 base and J dropped 6 bases, with 13 bases sitting between them. CDR3 bases read: TGCGCCAGCAGCTTGTTTCAGGGTCTGGATGGC. Translated: CASSLFQGLDG. The full CDR3 reads CASSLFQGLDGYTF.

Points on this clone: The DNA ends 3 residues before the CDR3 does, and the rest of the CDR3 is filled in from the germline J gene. The chain has TRBV5-1 and TRBJ2-2; possibly TRBD1 for D (7 bases). The CDR3 consists of 14 residues. Germline-derived CDR1 and CDR2 are SGHRS and YFSETQ. Trimming left V 8 bases short and J 5 bases short, with 16 bases between. The CDR3 here is CASDVTGRTGELFF. The covered CDR3 bases are TGCGCCAGTGACGTGACAGGGAGGACCGGGGAG. Using reference TRBV5-1 and TRBJ2-2 for the parts outside the CDR3, the full variable domain is KAGVTQTPRYLIKTRGQQVTLSCSPISGHRSVSWYQQTPGQGLQFLFEYFSETQRNKGNFPGRFSGRQFSNSRSEMNVSTLELGDSALYLCASDVTGRTGELFFGEGSRLTVL.

With regard to this clone: The CDR3 extends 3 residues past the end of the read, so its final part is completed from the germline J gene. The rearrangement links TRBV18 to TRBJ1-2; no clear D. The CDR3 loop spans 14 amino acids. The germline CDR1 and CDR2 sequences are KGHSH and LQKENI. The CDR3 is CASSNAGAGYDYTF. The sequenced part of the CDR3 DNA is TGTGCCAGCTCTAACGCGGGTGCCGGCTACGAC.

Turning to this clone: The read falls 3 residues short of the CDR3 end, and the missing part is taken from the germline J gene. V usage is TRBV12-5 and J usage is TRBJ2-7, with 7 bases lining up with TRBD2. Germline V gives CDR1 LGHNT, CDR2 FRNRAP. With 1 base clipped from V and 6 bases from J, the junction kept 6 bases outside the gene matches. The CDR3 covers 14 residues. CDR3 sequence reads: CASGLGWGGGEQYF. CDR3 DNA, as far as it was read: TGTGCTAGTGGTTTGGGTTGGGGCGGGGGCGAG.

Remarks on this clone: The read halts 3 residues ahead of the CDR3 end, with the missing end drawn from the germline J gene. The gene calls are TRBV18 and TRBJ2-2, with a tentative D call TRBD1 (5 bases). The length of the CDR3 is 16 residues. Germline V lookup: CDR1 KGHSH, CDR2 LQKENI. Incomplete CDR3 DNA: TGTGCCAGCTCACGTACTCAGGGCTCCTATAATCCACCG. This sequence encodes CASSRTQGSYNPP. The entire CDR3 reads CASSRTQGSYNPPLFF.

For this clone: With the read ending 3 residues before the CDR3 end, the germline J gene is used to fill in that end. V gene TRBV7-3 combines with J gene TRBJ2-1, with D perhaps TRBD1 (6 bases). Between the trimmed V and J ends, which lost 3 bases and 2 bases, there was a span of 11 bases. This CDR3 has 15 amino acids. Germline V gives CDR1 SGHTA, CDR2 FQGTGA. CDR3 in amino acids: CASSLGHSAYNEQFF. The CDR3 bases that were read are TGTGCCAGCAGCTTGGGACATTCAGCCTACAATGAG.

Of note for this clone: The sequence runs out 3 residues before the end of the CDR3; the remainder is reconstructed from the germline J gene. J is TRBJ2-1 and V is TRBV2, with 14 positions matching TRBD2. After removal of 6 bases from V and 9 bases from J, the junction contained 4 bases not matched to a gene. Germline V gene lookup returns CDR1 SNHLY and CDR2 FYNNEI. This CDR3 is built from 14 residues. The CDR3 DNA, read in part, is TGTGCCAGCAGGACTAGCGGGGGGGCGTTTGAG. Its protein is CASRTSGGAFE. The entire CDR3 protein reads CASRTSGGAFEQFF.

A word on this clone: Sequencing ends 3 residues short of the CDR3 end; the germline J gene provides the rest. The rearrangement joins TRBV19 to TRBJ2-6, with unresolved D. Per germline, CDR1 LNHDA and CDR2 SQIVND (reference sequence). V lost 6 bases, J lost 10 bases, and 13 bases lay in between. There are 13 residues in the CDR3. The part of the CDR3 DNA that was read is TGTGCCAGTAGCCCCCCGGAAGGGAACGTC. Protein sequence: CASSPPEGNV. In full, the CDR3 reads CASSPPEGNVLTF. Looking up the rest from reference TRBV19 and TRBJ2-6 gives the full variable domain: DGGITQSPKYLFRKEGQNVTLSCEQNLNHDAMYWYRQDPGQGLRLIYYSQIVNDFQKGDIAEGYSVSREKKESFPLTVTSAQKNPTAFYLCASSPPEGNVLTFGAGSRLTVL.

Concerning this clone itself: The CDR3 end falls 3 residues outside the read, so it is completed with the germline J gene. The chain has TRBV20-1 and TRBJ1-4; 9 bases are shared with TRBD1. V dropped 6 bases and J dropped 8; count of bases not matched to a gene: 10. The CDR3 is 14 residues long. Germline V CDR1 and CDR2: DFQATT, SNEGSKA (reference sequence). The CDR3 is CSAPHRGQKEKLFF. The part of the CDR3 DNA that was read is TGCAGTGCCCCCCACAGGGGGCAAAAAGAAAAA.

Concerning this clone: The read falls 3 residues short of the CDR3 end, and the missing part is taken from the germline J gene. The V gene is TRBV4-1, the J gene TRBJ2-3; D not certain. The CDR3 sequence is 17 residues long. Germline V CDR1 and CDR2: MGHRA, YSYEKL. V was shortened by 0 bases and J by 2 bases, with 15 bases between the two germline ends. The sequenced CDR3 bases are TGCGCCAGCAGCCAAGATATACAGCCGCTCCTCACAGATACG. Translation: CASSQDIQPLLTDT. The full-length CDR3 reads as CASSQDIQPLLTDTQYF.

Points on this clone: The read is 3 residues too short to cover the CDR3 end, so that end is filled in from the germline J gene. This sequence joins TRBV11-2 and TRBJ1-2, with D perhaps matching TRBD1 (5 bases). The CDR3 loop spans 12 amino acids. CDR1 and CDR2 from the germline V gene are SGHAT and FQNNGV. CDR3 protein: CASSLKGDNYTF. The CDR3 DNA, read in part, is TGTGCCAGCAGCTTAAAAGGGGATAAC.

On this clone: The read comes to an end 3 residues before the CDR3 does, leaving the germline J gene to fill in the end. This chain uses TRBV18 with TRBJ1-1; 10 bases fit TRBD1. The CDR3 length is 14 residues. CDR1 is KGHSH and CDR2 is LQKENI in the germline V gene. The DNA read from the CDR3 is TGTGCCAGCTCACCTCGACAGGGGGCCTACGAG. Residues: CASSPRQGAYE. Given in full, the CDR3 is CASSPRQGAYEAFF.

A remark on this clone: The read stops 3 residues short of the end of the CDR3; the missing end is completed from the germline J gene. J is TRBJ2-1 and V is TRBV9; TRBD2 agrees at 7 bases. This CDR3 comprises 14 residues. The J segment lost 7 bases and the V segment lost 3 bases, leaving 7 bases of the junction unmatched. The germline V gene has CDR1 SGDLS and CDR2 YYNGEE. The sequenced part of the CDR3 DNA is TGTGCCAGCAGCGCCAACGGACTAGTTAATGAG. Translation gives CASSANGLVNE. The entire CDR3 sequence reads CASSANGLVNEQFF.

Regarding this clone: The read is 3 residues too short to cover the CDR3 end, so that end is filled in from the germline J gene. V is TRBV5-6 and J is TRBJ2-7; D perhaps matches TRBD2 (6 bases). Germline assignment: CDR1 SGHDT and CDR2 YYEEEE. Between the trimmed V and J ends, which lost 0 bases and 3 bases, there was a span of 10 bases. This CDR3 comprises 14 residues. The CDR3 DNA, read in part, is TGTGCCAGCAGCTTGGGGGGGGAAGGCTACGAG. Translated: CASSLGGEGYE. The entire CDR3 sequence reads CASSLGGEGYEQYF.

About this clone: Read coverage stops 3 residues before the CDR3 terminus; the germline J gene supplies the remainder. The rearrangement joins TRBV7-8 to TRBJ2-2; D unresolved. Germline loops: CDR1 SGHVS, CDR2 FQNEAQ. There are 12 residues in the CDR3. The CDR3 sequence is CASSFPNEKLFF. Partial CDR3 DNA: TGTGCCAGCAGCTTCCCTAATGAAAAG.

Worth noting for this clone: Read coverage stops 3 residues before the CDR3 terminus; the germline J gene supplies the remainder. The chain links TRBV7-3 to TRBJ1-1; 9 bases map to TRBD1. Germline V CDR1 and CDR2: SGHTA, FQGTGA. CDR3 length: 12 residues. The CDR3 reads CASSSGQGKAFF. Partial CDR3 DNA: TGTGCCAGCAGCTCGGGACAGGGAAAA.

Regarding this clone: The read terminates 3 residues ahead of where the CDR3 ends, so the germline J gene completes it. The V and J genes are TRBV2 and TRBJ2-3, with TRBD2 identical over 12 bases. CDR3 length: 16 residues. Germline assignment: CDR1 SNHLY and CDR2 FYNNEI. This chain's CDR3 is CASSAKSLAGGETQYF. The sequenced CDR3 bases are TGTGCCAGCAGCGCGAAGTCACTAGCGGGGGGCGAGACG.

A note on this clone: The read stops 3 residues short of the end of the CDR3; the missing end is completed from the germline J gene. The J gene is TRBJ2-7, the V gene TRBV7-3, with TRBD1 matching over 9 bases. Germline-derived CDR1 and CDR2 are SGHTA and FQGTGA. V trimming: 1 base; J trimming: 6 bases; junction bases outside the gene matches: 7. This CDR3 has 15 residues. The part of the CDR3 DNA that was read is TGTGCCAGCAGCTTAAGTTCGGACAGGGGATCCGAG. Its translation is CASSLSSDRGSE. The complete CDR3 protein is CASSLSSDRGSEQYF.

On this clone itself: The CDR3 extends 3 residues past the end of the read, so its final part is completed from the germline J gene. This rearrangement joins TRBV18 to TRBJ1-2, with D perhaps matching TRBD1 (5 bases). CDR1 and CDR2 (germline): KGHSH, LQKENI. This CDR3 is 17 amino acids long. The sequenced part of the CDR3 DNA is TGTGCCAGCTCACCCAGACTAGCGGGGGGAACCACAGATACC. Its protein is CASSPRLAGGTTDT. The entire CDR3 protein reads CASSPRLAGGTTDTYTF.

On this clone itself: The read ends 3 residues before the CDR3 terminus; that terminus is restored from the germline J gene. The chain uses TRBV20-1 and TRBJ2-7; perhaps TRBD1 as D (5 bases). V shed 6 bases and J shed 0 bases, with 15 bases lying between them. Germline CDR1 reads DFQATT; CDR2 reads SNEGSKA (reference sequence). The CDR3 consists of 14 residues. CDR3 sequence: CSARVKGNSYEQYF. The sequenced CDR3 bases are TGCAGTGCCAGGGTTAAGGGGAACTCCTACGAG.

In the case of this clone: Read sequence stops 3 residues before the CDR3 end, and the germline J gene provides the missing end. The chain uses TRBV2 and TRBJ2-3; D may be TRBD1 or TRBD2 (5 bases each). Germline lookup yields CDR1 SNHLY and CDR2 FYNNEI. The CDR3 is 13 residues long. The sequenced part of the CDR3 DNA is TGTGCCAGCAGTGAAGAGGGGAGCCAGCCG. Amino acids: CASSEEGSQP. In full, the CDR3 reads CASSEEGSQPQYF.

In the case of this clone: The sequence runs out 3 residues before the end of the CDR3; the remainder is reconstructed from the germline J gene. The chain couples TRBV30 to TRBJ2-1, with 7 bases aligning to TRBD2. The V gene's germline CDR1 is GTSNPN and CDR2 SVGIG (reference sequence). The CDR3 spans 12 residues. V gave up 5 bases and J gave up 7 bases; unmatched junction bases: 5. The sequenced CDR3 bases are TGTGCCTGGGCGGGGGTGGGAAATGAG. Amino acid sequence: CAWAGVGNE. The entire CDR3 protein reads CAWAGVGNEQFF. Full variable domain (missing parts from reference TRBV30 and TRBJ2-1): SQTIHQWPATLVQPVGSPLSLECTVEGTSNPNLYWYRQAAGRGLQLLFYSVGIGQISSEVPQNLSASRPQDRQFILSSKKLLLSDSGFYLCAWAGVGNEQFFGPGTRLTVL.

Concerning this clone: The missing CDR3 end, 3 residues past where the read stops, is filled in from the germline J gene. The chain joins TRBV29-1 to TRBJ1-1; D uncertain. CDR3 length: 13 residues. CDR1 and CDR2 from the germline V gene are SQVTM and ANQGSEA. The V end was cut by 4 bases, the J end by 3 bases, with 12 bases between. The CDR3 here is CSVAEGLYTEAFF. Incomplete CDR3 DNA: TGCAGCGTTGCTGAGGGTCTTTACACTGAA.

As concerns this clone: The read ends 3 residues shy of where the CDR3 ends; the end is completed using the germline J gene. This rearrangement joins TRBV29-1 to TRBJ2-7; 9 positions match TRBD1. The germline gives CDR1 SQVTM, CDR2 ANQGSEA. J was trimmed by 4 bases and V by 4 bases; bases with no gene match: 8. This CDR3 comprises 14 residues. The covered CDR3 bases are TGCAGCGTTGGAGGGACAGGGATAGGGTACGAG. Amino acids: CSVGGTGIGYE. The CDR3 as a whole reads CSVGGTGIGYEQYF.

For this clone: Read sequence stops 3 residues before the CDR3 end, and the germline J gene provides the missing end. The genes are TRBV7-9 and TRBJ2-7, with D unclear. This CDR3 has 13 residues. Germline CDR1 SEHNR, CDR2 FQNEAQ (reference sequence). V dropped 5 bases and J dropped 5 bases, with 13 bases sitting between them. The CDR3 reads CASSPPDTDEQYF. Incomplete CDR3 DNA: TGTGCCAGCAGCCCACCTGACACAGACGAG. The full variable domain, with the rest looked up from reference TRBV7-9 and TRBJ2-7, is DTGVSQNPRHKITKRGQNVTFRCDPISEHNRLYWYRQTLGQGPEFLTYFQNEAQLEKSRLLSDRFSAERPKGSFSTLEIQRTEQGDSAMYLCASSPPDTDEQYFGPGTRLTVT.